This record concerns one T cell receptor (beta chain) sequence. Its antigen has not been determined. No base quality values were provided; no much bigger clone lies one nucleotide off. This specimen comes from a study of sequential checkpoint blockade in melanoma (dated by TCRdb to the late 2010s). Looking at the study overall: Patients were assigned by 1:1 randomization to either first-line nivolumab followed by ipilimumab (arm A) or ipilimumab followed by nivolumab (arm B). Maintenance nivolumab came after each of the two trial sequences. What the study reported, not specific to this receptor: The model for predicting response that combines TCR metrics with mutation burden needs to be validated in larger, independent patient cohorts.

What this sample's treatment or condition label stands for: randomized to nivolumab then ipilimumab (arm A) or the reverse (arm B). No trial patient had received prior DNA-damaging chemotherapy. A FACS Aria II flow cytometer was used to sort live CD3+CD8+ cells that were negative for CD19 and CD56 from thawed PBMCs. Samples came from patients with melanoma in CheckMate 064, a randomized, open-label phase II trial of sequential checkpoint blockade. Peripheral blood mononuclear cells were obtained through leukapheresis, purified using Ficoll-Paque, and frozen in human serum containing approximately 9.1% DMSO. Immediately after sorting, the purity of sorted blood CD3+CD8+ cells was verified to be >95%, after which DNA was extracted. The immunoSEQ Assay was used to immunosequence TCRbeta CDR3 regions from genomic DNA. Before high-throughput sequencing, the genomic DNA was amplified using bias-controlled multiplex PCR. Per the source publication's procedure: To quantify the absolute abundance of each unique TCRbeta CDR3 region, the sequences were collapsed and filtered. Clonality, defined as 1 minus Pielou's evenness, was calculated using only productive rearrangements. Clones with significantly greater frequencies in on-treatment versus baseline samples were identified using a previously published method. In its TCRdb copy, this immuneACCESS table keeps in-frame sequences only and misses some clones. Where compared with another copy, unresolved V genes explain less than half of these, and the others have no known cause. For V, J and clone size, that table is used; D and trimming come from the DNA. The sample yields under 45,000 clones; roughly 81% were counted once. Of the sample, less than 6% is held by the ten largest clones.

V is cut back by 0 bases and J by 6 bases, with 9 bases in the junction unmatched. CDR1 and CDR2, looked up from the germline V gene, are KGHSH and LQKENI. CDR3 length: 17 amino acids, cysteine to phenylalanine. The CDR3 DNA has 51 bases and is translated from base 1. The specimen was CD8+ T cells sorted from blood (inferred from file names), collected from a patient given nivolumab and ipilimumab in sequence. The receptor's source is a human donor with melanoma. The sequence joins TRBV18 to TRBJ2-2; 8 central nucleotides agree with TRBD2. The CDR3: CASSPPRGAGRAGELFF. The nucleotides are TGTGCCAGCTCACCACCCCGGGGGGCCGGGAGGGCCGGGGAGCTGTTTTTT.